The 24 T cell receptor beta chains below come from one sample, sequenced in a study of cytomegalovirus exposure and HLA in healthy donors. The primer mix had 60 Vbeta and 13 Jbeta primers. Method: immunoSEQ multiplex PCR; TCRdb's copy keeps in-frame clones and lacks some. There are about 250,000 clones in the sample; about four fifths occur only once, and about 0.3% lies in the top ten. Sample: PBMCs. These receptor sequences come from a girl aged 2 to 10 in good health and CMV-seronegative.

The chain combines TRBV29-1 with TRBJ2-2, with D maybe TRBD1 (5 bases). Germline V gene sequence: CDR1 SQVTM, CDR2 ANQGSEA. The CDR3 is 12 amino acids. V was shortened by 4 bases and J by 5 bases, with 8 bases between the two germline ends. The CDR3 here is CSVVSGTGELFF. The CDR3 DNA is TGCAGCGTTGTATCAGGGACCGGGGAGCTGTTTTTT.

The chain uses TRBV9 and TRBJ2-1; TRBD2 matches at 11 bases. The germline gives CDR1 SGDLS, CDR2 YYNGEE. The CDR3 consists of 16 residues. V lost 4 bases to trimming and J lost 1 base; unmatched junction nucleotides: 4. CDR3 protein: CASSYSGGASYNEQFF. In DNA form, the CDR3 reads TGTGCCAGCAGCTATAGCGGGGGGGCTTCCTACAATGAGCAGTTCTTC.

The chain uses TRBV7-9 and TRBJ2-7, with D possibly matching TRBD2 (5 bases). Per the germline V gene, CDR1 is SEHNR and CDR2 is FQNEAQ (reference sequence). The ends were cut back, 5 bases at V and 6 bases at J, with 11 bases in the middle. The CDR3 covers 12 residues. The CDR3 here is CASSHSRGEQYF. The CDR3 nucleotides read TGTGCCAGCAGCCATTCTCGGGGCGAGCAGTACTTC.

This sequence joins TRBV5-4 and TRBJ1-1; 7 bases are shared with TRBD1. Losses at the gene ends were 0 bases for V and 0 bases for J; bases not matched to a gene: 5. CDR3 length equals 16 residues. Germline CDR1 is SGHNT and CDR2 is YYREEE (reference sequence). This chain's CDR3 is CASSLGGTVMNTEAFF. The CDR3 coding sequence is TGTGCCAGCAGCTTGGGGGGGACAGTCATGAACACTGAAGCTTTCTTT.

The chain has TRBV27 and TRBJ1-2; TRBD1 aligns across 7 bases. The germline CDR1 and CDR2 sequences are MNHEY and SMNVEV (reference sequence). This CDR3 contains 13 residues. J gave up 8 bases and V 5 bases, and 8 bases lay outside the gene matches. The CDR3 here is CASSAQGVRGYTF. The CDR3 DNA follows: TGTGCCAGCAGTGCCCAGGGGGTGAGGGGCTACACCTTC.

Turning to this clone: Other DNA sequences within the sample encode an identical CDR3. The V gene is TRBV2, the J gene TRBJ2-2, with 8 nucleotides matching TRBD2. The CDR3 loop spans 17 amino acids. V dropped 6 bases and J dropped 6; count of bases not matched to a gene: 15. The germline V gene encodes CDR1 SNHLY and CDR2 FYNNEI. CDR3 bases: TGTGCCAGCAGCGGAGAGCGGGAGCATACCGTTTCCGGGGAGCTGTTTTTT. Its protein product is CASSGEREHTVSGELFF.

This clone was picked up a small number of times. This sequence joins TRBV30 and TRBJ2-3, with 11 bases that match TRBD2. V gave up 1 base and J gave up 2 bases; unmatched junction bases: 2. This CDR3 contains 15 residues. Germline values: CDR1 GTSNPN, CDR2 SVGIG (reference sequence). Here the CDR3 DNA reads TGTGCCTGGAGTGGACTAGCGGGGTTCACAGATACGCAGTATTTT. It codes for CAWSGLAGFTDTQYF.

The CDR3 reads CASSFLRSTGELFF. Here the CDR3 DNA reads TGTGCCAGCAGTTTTCTGAGGAGCACCGGGGAGCTGTTTTTT. V usage is TRBV27 and J usage is TRBJ2-2; no firm D call. Deletions cut 3 bases from V and 4 bases from J, with 9 bases between. This CDR3 is built from 14 residues. Germline loops: CDR1 MNHEY, CDR2 SMNVEV (reference sequence).

This clone was counted between two and nine times. This sequence joins TRBV10-3 and TRBJ2-1, with 11 positions matching TRBD2. Germline V CDR1 and CDR2: ENHRY, SYGVKD. The CDR3 is 14 residues long. V was clipped by 5 bases and J by 5 bases; unmatched bases: 2. CDR3 sequence reads: CAISPLAGDNEQFF. The CDR3 nucleotides read TGTGCCATCAGTCCACTAGCGGGAGACAATGAGCAGTTCTTC.

The rearrangement links TRBV19 to TRBJ2-1, with no clear D. CDR1 and CDR2 (germline): LNHDA, SQIVND (reference sequence). The CDR3 is 13 amino acids. Trimming took off 1 base at V and 3 bases at J, with 4 bases between the two ends. DNA for the CDR3: TGTGCCAGTAGTATAGCCAGCTACAATGAGCAGTTCTTC. It encodes CASSIASYNEQFF.

The gene calls are TRBV7-8 and TRBJ1-5; perhaps TRBD1 as D (6 bases). V dropped 1 base and J dropped 7 bases, with 11 bases sitting between them. This CDR3 has 14 residues. Germline V gene sequence: CDR1 SGHVS, CDR2 FQNEAQ. CDR3 DNA: TGTGCCAGCAGCTTAGAGGCGGGGGGCCAGCCCCAGCATTTT. Translated: CASSLEAGGQPQHF. Variable domain in full (rest from reference TRBV7-8 and TRBJ1-5): GAGVSQSPRYKVAKRGQDVALRCDPISGHVSLFWYQQALGQGPEFLTYFQNEAQLDKSGLPSDRFFAERPEGSVSTLKIQRTQQEDSAVYLCASSLEAGGQPQHFGDGTRLSIL.

V and J are TRBV11-3 and TRBJ2-5; D ambiguous. V lost 5 bases and J lost 5, with 12 bases in between. CDR1 and CDR2 from the germline V gene are SGHNT and YENEEA. CDR3 size: 13 residues. CDR3 coding DNA: TGTGCCAGCAGCACCTTCGCCGGGGAGACCCAGTACTTC. Amino acid sequence: CASSTFAGETQYF.

This sequence joins TRBV28 and TRBJ2-1, with D perhaps TRBD2 (6 bases). This CDR3 has 15 residues. Trimming removed 7 bases at V and 8 bases at J, with 21 bases between. Germline V gene sequence: CDR1 MDHEN, CDR2 SYDVKM. The chain's CDR3 is CASKAGRWVCDEQFF. The CDR3 region has the DNA TGTGCCAGCAAAGCAGGGAGGTGGGTTTGTGATGAGCAGTTCTTC.

This chain links TRBV19 with TRBJ2-1, with D perhaps matching TRBD1 (5 bases). This CDR3 comprises 13 residues. V lost 10 bases, J lost 0 bases, and 10 bases lay in between. In germline, CDR1 is LNHDA, CDR2 SQIVND (reference sequence). CDR3 in amino acids: CATGLGSYNEQFF. In nucleotides, the CDR3 is TGTGCCACAGGGCTGGGCTCCTACAATGAGCAGTTCTTC.

This chain uses TRBV29-1 with TRBJ1-5; TRBD1 might be the D (5 bases). Trimming shortened V by 6 bases and J by 11 bases, and 23 bases separated the two germline ends. This CDR3 comprises 14 residues. Germline lookup yields CDR1 SQVTM and CDR2 ANQGSEA. The CDR3 DNA reads as TGCAGCGTGGCCGACAGTGGAGCGGGGGATGCCCAGCATTTT. Translated, it gives CSVADSGAGDAQHF.

The J gene is TRBJ2-5, the V gene TRBV7-2; tentatively, D is TRBD1 (6 bases). This CDR3 is built from 18 residues. The V end was cut by 1 base, the J end by 2 bases, with 20 bases between. Per germline, CDR1 SGHTA and CDR2 FQGNSA. CDR3 bases: TGTGCCAGCAGCTTAGTTCAGGGGCCCTTGCCGAAGCAAGAGACCCAGTACTTC. This translates into CASSLVQGPLPKQETQYF.

The chain is built from TRBV15 and TRBJ1-1; no reliable D call. Germline assignment: CDR1 LNHNV and CDR2 YYDKDF (reference sequence). V dropped 4 bases and J dropped 10 bases, with 10 bases sitting between them. This CDR3 region has 11 residues. This chain's CDR3 is CATSNLLRAFF. The CDR3 coding sequence is TGTGCCACCAGCAATTTATTGCGAGCTTTCTTT. Full variable domain (missing parts from reference TRBV15 and TRBJ1-1): DAMVIQNPRYQVTQFGKPVTLSCSQTLNHNVMYWYQQKSSQAPKLLFHYYDKDFNNEADTPDNFQSRRPNTSFCFLDIRSPGLGDTAMYLCATSNLLRAFFGQGTRLTVV.

About this clone: The junction departs from the called germline gene at one end, perhaps through a read error. This rearrangement joins TRBV7-9 to TRBJ2-1, with D tentatively TRBD1 (5 bases). From germline, CDR1 is SEHNR and CDR2 FQNEAQ (reference sequence). This CDR3 region has 11 residues. The CDR3 DNA reads as TGTTCCAGCAGCTCAGGGCCAGAGCAGTTCTTC. Amino acid sequence: CSSSSGPEQFF.

This clone appeared once. V usage is TRBV30 and J usage is TRBJ2-1; 9 nucleotides align to TRBD2. This CDR3 has 12 amino acids. Looked up from germline, CDR1 is GTSNPN and CDR2 is SVGIG (reference sequence). The V gene end was trimmed by 8 bases and the J gene end by 3 bases; junction bases not matched to a gene: 2. CDR3 in amino acids: CAGSGSYNEQFF. Here the CDR3 DNA reads TGTGCCGGTAGCGGGAGCTACAATGAGCAGTTCTTC.

The V gene is TRBV6-5, the J gene TRBJ1-1, with D hard to call. Trimming shortened V by 7 bases and J by 6 bases, and 21 bases separated the two germline ends. The CDR3 loop spans 15 amino acids. CDR1 and CDR2 (germline): MNHEY, SVGAGI. The CDR3 DNA follows: TGTGCCAGCACCCAAGCCGGTTCGGGATATTCTGAAGCTTTCTTT. Translation: CASTQAGSGYSEAFF.

The J gene is TRBJ1-4, the V gene TRBV27; D may be TRBD1 (6 bases). Trimming pared 11 bases from V and 0 bases from J, leaving 13 bases between. The CDR3 consists of 14 residues. Germline V gene sequence: CDR1 MNHEY, CDR2 SMNVEV (reference sequence). CDR3 loop: CAETGPATNEKLFF. DNA of the CDR3: TGTGCCGAGACAGGACCAGCAACTAATGAAAAACTGTTTTTT. Using reference TRBV27 and TRBJ1-4 for the parts outside the CDR3, the full variable domain is EAQVTQNPRYLITVTGKKLTVTCSQNMNHEYMSWYRQDPGLGLRQIYYSMNVEVTDKGDVPEGYKVSRKEKRNFPLILESPSPNQTSLYFCAETGPATNEKLFFGSGTQLSVL.

This clone was seen only once. The rearrangement uses TRBV5-4 and TRBJ2-7; 12 bases match TRBD1. The CDR3 totals 15 residues. With 1 base clipped from V and 7 bases from J, the junction kept 6 bases outside the gene matches. Per germline, CDR1 SGHNT and CDR2 YYREEE (reference sequence). This chain's CDR3 is CASSLWDRGQYEQYF. The CDR3 DNA is TGTGCCAGCAGCTTGTGGGACAGGGGGCAATATGAGCAGTACTTC. The full variable domain, rest sourced from reference TRBV5-4 and TRBJ2-7, is ETGVTQSPTHLIKTRGQQVTLRCSSQSGHNTVSWYQQALGQGPQFIFQYYREEENGRGNFPPRFSGLQFPNYSSELNVNALELDDSALYLCASSLWDRGQYEQYFGPGTRLTVT.

This chain uses TRBV5-4 with TRBJ2-2; D ambiguous. The CDR3 runs to 12 residues. V lost 1 base, J lost 6 bases, and 4 bases lay in between. Germline V CDR1 and CDR2: SGHNT, YYREEE (reference sequence). This chain's CDR3 is CASSLLAGELFF. The DNA of the CDR3 is TGTGCCAGCAGCTTGTTAGCCGGGGAGCTGTTTTTT.

The rearrangement uses TRBV7-3 and TRBJ2-2, with TRBD2 identical over 10 bases. Germline V gene data show CDR1 as SGHTA and CDR2 as FQGTGA. V shed 5 bases and J 6 bases; nucleotides not matched to a gene: 12. This CDR3 is built from 17 residues. CDR3 nucleotide sequence: TGTGCCAGCAGCCCCAGCGGGAGGGCCCTTTCACCCGGGGAGCTGTTTTTT. Its protein is CASSPSGRALSPGELFF.